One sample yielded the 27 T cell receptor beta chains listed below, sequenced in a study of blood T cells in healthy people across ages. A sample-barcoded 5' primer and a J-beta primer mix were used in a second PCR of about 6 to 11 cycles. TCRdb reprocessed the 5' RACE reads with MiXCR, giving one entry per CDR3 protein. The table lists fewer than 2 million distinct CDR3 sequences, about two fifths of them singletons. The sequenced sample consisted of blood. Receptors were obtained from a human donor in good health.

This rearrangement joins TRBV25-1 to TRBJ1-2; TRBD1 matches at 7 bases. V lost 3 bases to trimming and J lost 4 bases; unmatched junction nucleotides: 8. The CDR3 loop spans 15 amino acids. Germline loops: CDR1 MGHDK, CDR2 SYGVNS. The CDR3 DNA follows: TGTGCCAGCAGTGAGACAGGGCTGCACAGCTATGGCTACACCTTC. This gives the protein CASSETGLHSYGYTF.

CDR3: CASSQETSEAFF. CDR3 nucleotides: TGTGCCAGCAGCCAAGAGACGAGTGAAGCTTTCTTT. This chain joins TRBV3-1 and TRBJ1-1, with D unclear. This CDR3 has 12 residues. Germline values: CDR1 LGHDT, CDR2 YNNKEL (reference sequence). With 0 bases removed from V and 7 bases from J, the gap between germline ends came to 6 bases.

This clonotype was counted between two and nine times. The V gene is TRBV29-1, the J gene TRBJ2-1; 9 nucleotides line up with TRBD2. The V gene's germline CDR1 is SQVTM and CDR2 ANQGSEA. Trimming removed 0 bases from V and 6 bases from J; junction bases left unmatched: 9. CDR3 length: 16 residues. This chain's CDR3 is CSVEEWRGGLPNEQFF. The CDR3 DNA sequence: TGCAGCGTTGAAGAGTGGCGGGGGGGCCTCCCCAATGAGCAGTTCTTC.

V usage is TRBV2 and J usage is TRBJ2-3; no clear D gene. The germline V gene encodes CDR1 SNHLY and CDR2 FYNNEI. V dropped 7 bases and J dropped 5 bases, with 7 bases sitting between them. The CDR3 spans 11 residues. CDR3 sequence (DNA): TGTGCCAGCACCGGGCAAGATACGCAGTATTTT. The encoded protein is CASTGQDTQYF.

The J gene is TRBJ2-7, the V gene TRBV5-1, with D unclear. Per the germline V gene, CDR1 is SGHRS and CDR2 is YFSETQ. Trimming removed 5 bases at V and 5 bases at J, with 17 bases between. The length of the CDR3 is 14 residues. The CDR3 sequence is CASRVAPPVDEQYF. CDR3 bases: TGCGCCAGCAGAGTGGCACCCCCAGTCGACGAGCAGTACTTC.

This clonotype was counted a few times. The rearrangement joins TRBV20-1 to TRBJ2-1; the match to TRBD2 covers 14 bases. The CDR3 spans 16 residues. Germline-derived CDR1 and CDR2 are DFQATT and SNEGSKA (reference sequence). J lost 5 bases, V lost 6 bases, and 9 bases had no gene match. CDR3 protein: CSATRLAGGFHNEQFF. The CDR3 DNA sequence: TGCAGTGCCACCCGACTAGCGGGAGGGTTTCACAATGAGCAGTTCTTC.

The CDR3 protein is CASTLGRGRGGNQPQHF. The CDR3 DNA reads as TGTGCCAGCACCCTAGGGAGGGGGCGAGGAGGCAATCAGCCCCAGCATTTT. The rearrangement links TRBV28 to TRBJ1-5; 7 bases fit TRBD1. This CDR3 comprises 17 residues. Germline-derived CDR1 and CDR2 are MDHEN and SYDVKM. J gave up 2 bases and V 7 bases, and 14 bases lay outside the gene matches.

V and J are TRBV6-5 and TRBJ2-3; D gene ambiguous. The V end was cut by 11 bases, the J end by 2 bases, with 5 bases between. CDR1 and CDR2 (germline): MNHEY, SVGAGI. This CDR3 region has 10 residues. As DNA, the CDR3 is TGTGCCGATGACACAGATACGCAGTATTTT. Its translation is CADDTDTQYF.

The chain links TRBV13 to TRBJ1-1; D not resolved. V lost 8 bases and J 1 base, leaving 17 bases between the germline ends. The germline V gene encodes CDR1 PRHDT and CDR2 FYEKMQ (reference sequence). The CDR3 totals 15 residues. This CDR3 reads CASRTDGEANTEAFF. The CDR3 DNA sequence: TGTGCCAGCCGCACAGACGGGGAAGCGAACACTGAAGCTTTCTTT.

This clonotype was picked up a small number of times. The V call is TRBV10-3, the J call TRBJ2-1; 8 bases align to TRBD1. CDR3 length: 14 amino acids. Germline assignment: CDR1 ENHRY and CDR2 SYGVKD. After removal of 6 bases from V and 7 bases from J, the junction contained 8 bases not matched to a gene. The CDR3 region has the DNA TGTGCCATCAGCGGGGACAGGCTCTCTAATGAGCAGTTCTTC. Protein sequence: CAISGDRLSNEQFF.

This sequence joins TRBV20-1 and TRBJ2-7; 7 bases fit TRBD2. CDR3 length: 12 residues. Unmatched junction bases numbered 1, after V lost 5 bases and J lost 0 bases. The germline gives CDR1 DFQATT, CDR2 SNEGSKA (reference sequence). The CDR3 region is CSAQRDSYEQYF. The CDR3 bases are TGCAGTGCTCAGCGGGACTCCTACGAGCAGTACTTC.

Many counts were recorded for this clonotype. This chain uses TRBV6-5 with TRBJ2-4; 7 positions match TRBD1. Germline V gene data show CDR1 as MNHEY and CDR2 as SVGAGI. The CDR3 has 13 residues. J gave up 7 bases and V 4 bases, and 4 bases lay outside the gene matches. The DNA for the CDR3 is TGTGCCAGCAGTTTAACAGGGGAGAACATTCAGTACTTC. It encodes CASSLTGENIQYF.

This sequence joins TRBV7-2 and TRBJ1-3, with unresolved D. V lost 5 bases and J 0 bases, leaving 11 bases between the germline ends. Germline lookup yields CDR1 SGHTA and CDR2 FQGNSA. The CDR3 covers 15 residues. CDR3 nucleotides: TGTGCCAGCAGCCTGTGGACTATCTCTGGAAACACCATATATTTT. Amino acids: CASSLWTISGNTIYF.

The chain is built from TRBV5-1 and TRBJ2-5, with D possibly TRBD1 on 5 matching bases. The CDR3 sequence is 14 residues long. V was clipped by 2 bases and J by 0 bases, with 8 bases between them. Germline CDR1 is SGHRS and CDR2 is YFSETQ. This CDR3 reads CASSFATDQETQYF. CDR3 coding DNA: TGCGCCAGCAGCTTTGCGACAGACCAAGAGACCCAGTACTTC.

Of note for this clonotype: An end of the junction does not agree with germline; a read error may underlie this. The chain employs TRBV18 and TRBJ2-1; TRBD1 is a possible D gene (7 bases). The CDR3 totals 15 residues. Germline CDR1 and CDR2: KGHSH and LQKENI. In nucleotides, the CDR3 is TGTGCCAGCTCACCGGGCAGGGGGGCCAACAATGAGCAATTCTTC. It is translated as CASSPGRGANNEQFF.

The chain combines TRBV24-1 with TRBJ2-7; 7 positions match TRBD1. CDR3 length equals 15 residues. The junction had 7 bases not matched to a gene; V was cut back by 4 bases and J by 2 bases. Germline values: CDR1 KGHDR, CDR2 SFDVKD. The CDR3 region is CATSESPGGTYEQYF. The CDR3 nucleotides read TGTGCCACCAGTGAGTCTCCAGGGGGAACCTACGAGCAGTACTTC.

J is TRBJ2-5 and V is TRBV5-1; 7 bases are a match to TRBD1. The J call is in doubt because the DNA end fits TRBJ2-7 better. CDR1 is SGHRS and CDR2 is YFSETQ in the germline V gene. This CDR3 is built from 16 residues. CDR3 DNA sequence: TGCGCCAGCAGCTTCCCCCGACAGGGAAGGTCGCACGAGCAGTACTTC. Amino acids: CASSFPRQGRSHEQYF.

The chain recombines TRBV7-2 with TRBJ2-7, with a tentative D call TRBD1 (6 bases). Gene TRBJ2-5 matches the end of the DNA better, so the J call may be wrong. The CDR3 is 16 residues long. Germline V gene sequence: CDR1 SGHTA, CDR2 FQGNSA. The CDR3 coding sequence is TGTGCCAGCAGCCGAAAGGGGGACCCCTCGGGGGAGACCCAGTACTTC. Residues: CASSRKGDPSGETQYF.

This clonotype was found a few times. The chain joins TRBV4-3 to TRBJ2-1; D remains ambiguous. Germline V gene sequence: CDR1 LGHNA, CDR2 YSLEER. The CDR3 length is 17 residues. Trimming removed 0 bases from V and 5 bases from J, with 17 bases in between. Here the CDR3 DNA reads TGCGCCAGCAGCCAAGAGCCCCAGTGGGTGGGTAACAATGAGCAGTTCTTC. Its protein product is CASSQEPQWVGNNEQFF.

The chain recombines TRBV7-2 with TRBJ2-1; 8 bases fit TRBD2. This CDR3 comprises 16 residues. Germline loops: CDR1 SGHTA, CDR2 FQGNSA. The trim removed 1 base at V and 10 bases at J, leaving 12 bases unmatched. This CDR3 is CASSLVSSGGAGEQFF. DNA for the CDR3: TGTGCCAGCAGCTTAGTTTCCTCCGGGGGGGCCGGAGAGCAGTTCTTC.

CDR3 sequence (DNA): TGTGCCAGCTCACCACCCGATCGAACTAGCGAAGTCTATGAGCAGTTCTTC. Translation: CASSPPDRTSEVYEQFF. The chain employs TRBV18 and TRBJ2-1; TRBD2 matches at 7 bases. Per the germline V gene, CDR1 is KGHSH and CDR2 is LQKENI. The CDR3 covers 17 residues. The ends lost 0 bases at V and 8 bases at J; junction bases unmatched: 13. The entire variable domain, with the rest obtained from reference TRBV18 and TRBJ2-1, is as follows: NAGVMQNPRHLVRRRGQEARLRCSPMKGHSHVYWYRQLPEEGLKFMVYLQKENIIDESGMPKERFSAEFPKEGPSILRIQQVVRGDSAAYFCASSPPDRTSEVYEQFFGPGTRLTVL.

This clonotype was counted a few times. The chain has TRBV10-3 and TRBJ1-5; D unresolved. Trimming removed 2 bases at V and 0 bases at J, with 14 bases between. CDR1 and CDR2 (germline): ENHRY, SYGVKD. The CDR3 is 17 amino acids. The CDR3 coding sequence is TGTGCCATCAGTGAGCAAGGGTTCCTTAATAGCAATCAGCCCCAGCATTTT. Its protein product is CAISEQGFLNSNQPQHF.

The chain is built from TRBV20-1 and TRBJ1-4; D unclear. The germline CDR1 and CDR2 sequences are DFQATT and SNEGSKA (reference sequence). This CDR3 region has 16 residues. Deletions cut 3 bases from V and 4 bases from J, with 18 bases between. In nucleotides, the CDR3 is TGCAGTGCTAGTGGAGGAATGGTATGGGATAATGAAAAACTGTTTTTT. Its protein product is CSASGGMVWDNEKLFF.

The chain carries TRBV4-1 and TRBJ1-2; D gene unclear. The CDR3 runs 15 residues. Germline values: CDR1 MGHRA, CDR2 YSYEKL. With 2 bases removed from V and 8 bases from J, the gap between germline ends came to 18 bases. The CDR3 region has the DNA TGCGCCAGCAGCCAACCGGGGTCTTTACTTGAAGGCTACACCTTC. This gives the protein CASSQPGSLLEGYTF.

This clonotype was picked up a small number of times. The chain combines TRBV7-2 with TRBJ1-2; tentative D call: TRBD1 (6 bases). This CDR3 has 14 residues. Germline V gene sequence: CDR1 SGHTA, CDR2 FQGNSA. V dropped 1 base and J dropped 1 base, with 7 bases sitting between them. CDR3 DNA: TGTGCCAGCAGCTTAGGACAGGTTAACTATGGCTACACCTTC. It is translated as CASSLGQVNYGYTF.

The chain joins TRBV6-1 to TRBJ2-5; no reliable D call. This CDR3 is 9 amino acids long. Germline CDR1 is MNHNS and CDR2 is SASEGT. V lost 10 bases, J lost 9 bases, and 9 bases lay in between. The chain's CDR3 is CATYESQYF. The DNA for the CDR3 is TGTGCCACCTACGAGTCCCAGTACTTC.

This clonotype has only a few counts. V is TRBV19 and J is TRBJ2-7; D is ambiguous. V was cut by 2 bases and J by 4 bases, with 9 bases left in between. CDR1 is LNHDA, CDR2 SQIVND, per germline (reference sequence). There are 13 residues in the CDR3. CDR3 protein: CASSINIRYEQYF. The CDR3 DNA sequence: TGTGCCAGTAGTATAAATATCCGTTACGAGCAGTACTTC.